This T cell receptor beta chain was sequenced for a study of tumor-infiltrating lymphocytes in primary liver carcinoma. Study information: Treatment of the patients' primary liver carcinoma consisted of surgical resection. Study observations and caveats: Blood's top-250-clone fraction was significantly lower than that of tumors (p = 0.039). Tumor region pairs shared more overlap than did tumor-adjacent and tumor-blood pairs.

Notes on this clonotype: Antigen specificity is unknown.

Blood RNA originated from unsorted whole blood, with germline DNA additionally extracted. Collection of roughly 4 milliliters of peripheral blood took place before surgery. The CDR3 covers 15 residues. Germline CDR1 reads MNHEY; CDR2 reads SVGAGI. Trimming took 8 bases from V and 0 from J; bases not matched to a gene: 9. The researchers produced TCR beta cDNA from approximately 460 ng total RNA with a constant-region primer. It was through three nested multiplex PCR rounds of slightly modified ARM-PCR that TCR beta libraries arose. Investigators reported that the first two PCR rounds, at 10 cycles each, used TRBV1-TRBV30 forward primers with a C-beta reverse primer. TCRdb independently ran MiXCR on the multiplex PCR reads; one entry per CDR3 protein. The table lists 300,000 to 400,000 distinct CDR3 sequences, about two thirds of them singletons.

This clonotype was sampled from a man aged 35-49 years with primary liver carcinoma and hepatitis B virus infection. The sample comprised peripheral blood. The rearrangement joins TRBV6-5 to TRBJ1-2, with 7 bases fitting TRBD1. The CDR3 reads CASPSQGGPNYGYTF. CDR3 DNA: TGTGCCAGCCCGAGCCAGGGGGGACCTAACTATGGCTACACCTTC.